Sequencing of this T cell receptor (beta chain) was carried out in a study of immune heterogeneity within non-small cell lung tumors. With 0 bases removed from V and 5 bases from J, the gap between germline ends came to 16 bases. This CDR3 is 15 amino acids long. CDR1 DFQATT and CDR2 SNEGSKA come from the germline V gene (reference sequence). About this clonotype: Its target is not known.

Multiplex PCR amplified TCR beta CDR3 with 32 V and 13 J primers. TCRdb re-analysed the multiplex PCR reads in MiXCR, keeping a single row per CDR3 protein. The sample includes roughly 9,900 distinct CDR3 sequences, roughly 30% seen only once; the top ten take 7% to 8.5%. Study observations and caveats: There were identical dominant CDR3 beta clonotypes recurring across tumor sites within a patient, together with site-unique high-frequency clones.

Template came from bulk tumor genomic DNA, at 550 to 700 ng per sample. From each primary tumor, several far-apart biopsies were obtained during surgery. Surgery that was curative in intent was performed on patients with untreated, newly diagnosed non-small cell lung cancer. This rearrangement joins TRBV20-1 to TRBJ2-5; D is uncertain. Sequenced: lung tumor tissue. The receptor was derived from a woman aged 55-70 years with non-small cell lung cancer. The CDR3 sequence is CSARDNTDLRETQYF. DNA of the CDR3: TGCAGTGCTAGAGATAATACAGATCTACGGGAGACCCAGTACTTC.